The next 15 T cell receptor beta chains were all read from a single sample in a study of T cell changes during pregnancy in multiple sclerosis. The method was immunoSEQ multiplex PCR; TCRdb's version includes in-frame clones alone and lacks a portion of them. This table holds approximately 85,000 clones, roughly 92% found once. The sequenced sample was peripheral blood, obtained in the first trimester of pregnancy. These receptors all come from a female donor with multiple sclerosis, enrolled in a pregnancy study.

The chain carries TRBV6-1 and TRBJ2-7, with TRBD1 matching over 10 bases. CDR3 length: 16 residues. V was clipped by 0 bases and J by 5 bases; unmatched bases: 7. Germline CDR1 and CDR2: MNHNS and SASEGT. The CDR3 bases are TGTGCCAGCAGTGAAGCAATAGGACAGGGGGATAACGAGCAGTACTTC. Protein sequence: CASSEAIGQGDNEQYF.

The chain uses TRBV28 and TRBJ1-3, with D unresolved. The V end lost 5 bases, the J end lost 4 bases, and 9 bases lay between the germline ends. Per germline, CDR1 MDHEN and CDR2 SYDVKM. The CDR3 is 13 amino acids. The DNA of the CDR3 is TGTGCCAGCAGTATCCACAAGGGAAACACCATATATTTT. As protein: CASSIHKGNTIYF.

The chain joins TRBV29-1 to TRBJ2-7; 7 positions agree with TRBD2. The length of the CDR3 is 13 residues. V lost 3 bases, J lost 3 bases, and 5 bases stayed unmatched. From germline, CDR1 is SQVTM and CDR2 ANQGSEA. The CDR3 reads CSVDGSSGYEQYF. In nucleotides, the CDR3 is TGCAGCGTTGATGGCTCTAGCGGCTACGAGCAGTACTTC.

The rearrangement joins TRBV28 to TRBJ1-2, with 8 nucleotides matching TRBD1. CDR3 length: 17 residues. Germline values: CDR1 MDHEN, CDR2 SYDVKM. Germline trimming cut 3 bases from V and 0 bases from J; bases unmatched to any gene: 9. For the CDR3, the DNA is TGTGCCAGCAGTTTGGGTTCAGGGGGCTTAACTAACTATGGCTACACCTTC. Its protein is CASSLGSGGLTNYGYTF.

This clone was detected only once. J is TRBJ1-1 and V is TRBV4-3; TRBD1 agrees at 7 bases. Trimming cost V 5 bases and J 4 bases; bases outside gene matches: 10. This CDR3 spans 15 amino acids. Germline CDR1 LGHNA, CDR2 YSLEER. This CDR3 is CASSSLAGGATEAFF. CDR3 DNA sequence: TGCGCCAGCAGCTCATTAGCAGGGGGTGCCACTGAAGCTTTCTTT.

CDR3 amino acids: CASSEVELPGELFF. The CDR3 DNA follows: TGCGCCAGCAGCGAAGTGGAGTTACCCGGGGAGCTGTTTTTT. This rearrangement joins TRBV5-1 to TRBJ2-2; D gene ambiguous. CDR1 is SGHRS, CDR2 YFSETQ, per germline. The CDR3 is 14 residues long. V lost 4 bases to trimming and J lost 6 bases, with 13 bases between them.

The chain is built from TRBV6-6 and TRBJ2-7; 7 positions agree with TRBD2. V lost 5 bases and J lost 0; bases outside the gene matches: 4. In germline, CDR1 is MNHNY, CDR2 SVGAGI (reference sequence). CDR3 length: 14 amino acids. CDR3 bases: TGTGCCAGCAGTCCCCCGGGGGGCTCCTACGAGCAGTACTTC. Translated: CASSPPGGSYEQYF.

This chain uses TRBV28 with TRBJ2-4; 7 nucleotides align to TRBD1. The CDR3 runs to 15 residues. Unmatched junction bases numbered 10, after V lost 6 bases and J lost 5 bases. CDR1 and CDR2 (germline): MDHEN, SYDVKM. CDR3 bases: TGTGCCAGCAGCCCGACAGGGAAGGGGGAAAACATTCAGTACTTC. This codes for CASSPTGKGENIQYF.

The chain is built from TRBV6-1 and TRBJ2-1, with 7 bases that match TRBD1. CDR3 length equals 18 residues. Germline V gene data show CDR1 as MNHNS and CDR2 as SASEGT. V gave up 0 bases and J gave up 4 bases; unmatched junction bases: 12. The CDR3 spells CASSEARKPGTAYNEQFF. The DNA for the CDR3 is TGTGCCAGCAGTGAAGCGCGAAAACCCGGGACAGCTTACAATGAGCAGTTCTTC.

The chain combines TRBV18 with TRBJ1-6; 8 bases line up with TRBD1. The CDR3 runs to 16 residues. Germline V gene data show CDR1 as KGHSH and CDR2 as LQKENI. Unmatched junction bases numbered 11, after V lost 3 bases and J lost 10 bases. Here the CDR3 reads CASSPRQTGDGSPLHF. Here the CDR3 DNA reads TGTGCCAGCTCACCTCGCCAGACAGGGGATGGATCACCCCTCCACTTT.

The rearrangement links TRBV29-1 to TRBJ2-1; TRBD2 agrees at 9 bases. The CDR3 is 15 residues long. J gave up 7 bases and V 4 bases, and 11 bases lay outside the gene matches. CDR1 and CDR2 (germline): SQVTM, ANQGSEA. CDR3 residues: CSVGGRGGANNEQFF. In DNA, the CDR3 is TGCAGCGTTGGGGGGCGCGGGGGGGCCAATAATGAGCAGTTCTTC.

The rearrangement uses TRBV2 and TRBJ1-1, with a possible D match to TRBD1 (6 bases). V was pared by 11 bases and J by 0 bases, with 16 bases between. This CDR3 has 14 amino acids. Germline values: CDR1 SNHLY, CDR2 FYNNEI. The DNA of the CDR3 is TGTGCCGTCATCCCCGGGACAATGAACACTGAAGCTTTCTTT. It encodes CAVIPGTMNTEAFF. The full variable domain, rest sourced from reference TRBV2 and TRBJ1-1, is EPEVTQTPSHQVTQMGQEVILRCVPISNHLYFYWYRQILGQKVEFLVSFYNNEISEKSEIFDDQFSVERPDGSNFTLKIRSTKLEDSAMYFCAVIPGTMNTEAFFGQGTRLTVV.

The chain uses TRBV21-1 and TRBJ2-7; the DNA was not used to check the table's D call, TRBD1. TRBV21-1 is noted as a pseudogene. This CDR3 is built from 14 residues. The CDR3 loop is CASSKDWPSYEQYF. CDR3 DNA: TGTGCCAGCAGCAAAGATTGGCCCTCCTACGAGCAGTACTTC.

The V and J genes are TRBV9 and TRBJ2-3; maybe TRBD1 (5 bases). Trimming shortened V by 1 base and J by 4 bases, and 16 bases separated the two germline ends. Germline V gives CDR1 SGDLS, CDR2 YYNGEE. The CDR3 loop spans 16 amino acids. CDR3 sequence: CASSVTAGLGADTQYF. The CDR3 nucleotides are TGTGCCAGCAGCGTAACCGCAGGGCTTGGAGCAGATACGCAGTATTTT.

The CDR3 is CASSGPRQGSNGYTF. Written as DNA, the CDR3 is TGTGCCAGCAGTGGTCCCCGACAGGGATCGAATGGCTACACCTTC. The rearrangement joins TRBV25-1 to TRBJ1-2; 7 positions agree with TRBD1. V trimming: 4 bases; J trimming: 6 bases; junction bases outside the gene matches: 11. The CDR3 extends over 15 amino acids. The germline V gene encodes CDR1 MGHDK and CDR2 SYGVNS.